The clone carrying this T cell receptor beta chain was observed a few times. The antigen remains unidentified. Built from TCR beta cDNA, the libraries had unique molecular identifiers in them. TCRdb passed the PCR reads through MiXCR, listing each CDR3 protein once. This sample has about 570,000 distinct CDR3 sequences, with around 36% found just once. The data belong to a study of post-analysis software for immune sequencing data. Study information: Some patients lacked subtype; others had relapsing-remitting, secondary progressive or progressive-relapsing disease.

Broader study findings: Normalized Chao1 diversity was significantly lower in multiple sclerosis patients than in controls.

The TCR comes from a girl under 18 with multiple sclerosis. The specimen was blood.

CDR3: CVASGGAYDRTDTQYF. DNA for the CDR3: TGTGTCGCCAGCGGGGGGGCTTATGATCGCACAGATACGCAGTATTTT. The chain carries TRBV12-3 or TRBV12-4 and TRBJ2-3; 10 nucleotides line up with TRBD2. CDR3 length: 16 amino acids.